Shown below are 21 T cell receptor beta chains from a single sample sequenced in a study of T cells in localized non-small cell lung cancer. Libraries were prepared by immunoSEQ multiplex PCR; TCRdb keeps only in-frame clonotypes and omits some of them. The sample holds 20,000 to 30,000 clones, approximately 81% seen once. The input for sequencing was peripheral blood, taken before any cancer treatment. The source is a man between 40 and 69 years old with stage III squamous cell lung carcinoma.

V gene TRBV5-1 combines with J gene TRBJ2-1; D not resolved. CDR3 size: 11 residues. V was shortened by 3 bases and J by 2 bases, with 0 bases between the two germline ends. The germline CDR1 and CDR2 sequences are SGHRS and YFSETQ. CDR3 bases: TGCGCCAGCAGCTCCTACAATGAGCAGTTCTTC. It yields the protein CASSSYNEQFF.

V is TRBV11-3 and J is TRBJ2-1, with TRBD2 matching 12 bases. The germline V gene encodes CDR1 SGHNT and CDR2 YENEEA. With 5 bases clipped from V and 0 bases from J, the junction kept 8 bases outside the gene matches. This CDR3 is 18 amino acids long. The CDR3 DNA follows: TGTGCCAGCAGCCCCGGGACTAGCGGGCGGGGCTCCTACAATGAGCAGTTCTTC. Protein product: CASSPGTSGRGSYNEQFF.

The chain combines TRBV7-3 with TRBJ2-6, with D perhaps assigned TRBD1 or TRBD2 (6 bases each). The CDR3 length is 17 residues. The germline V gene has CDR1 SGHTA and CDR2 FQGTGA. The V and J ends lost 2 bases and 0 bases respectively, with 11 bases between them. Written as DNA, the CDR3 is TGTGCCAGCAGCTTAGGGGGCGGGAACTCTGGGGCCAACGTCCTGACTTTC. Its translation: CASSLGGGNSGANVLTF. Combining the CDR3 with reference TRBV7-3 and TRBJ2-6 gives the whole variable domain GAGVSQTPSNKVTEKGKYVELRCDPISGHTALYWYRQSLGQGPEFLIYFQGTGAADDSGLPNDRFFAVRPEGSVSTLKIQRTERGDSAVYLCASSLGGGNSGANVLTFGAGSRLTVL.

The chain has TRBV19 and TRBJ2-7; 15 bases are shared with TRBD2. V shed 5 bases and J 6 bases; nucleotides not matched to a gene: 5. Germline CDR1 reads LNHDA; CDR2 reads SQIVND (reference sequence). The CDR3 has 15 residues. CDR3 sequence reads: CASSSGTSGRIEQYF. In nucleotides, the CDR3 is TGTGCCAGTAGTTCAGGGACTAGCGGGAGGATCGAGCAGTACTTC.

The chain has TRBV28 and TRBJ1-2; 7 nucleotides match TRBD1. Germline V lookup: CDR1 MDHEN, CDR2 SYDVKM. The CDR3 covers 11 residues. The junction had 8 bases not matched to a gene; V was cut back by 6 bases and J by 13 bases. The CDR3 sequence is CASSTNRGSTF. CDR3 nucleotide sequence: TGTGCCAGCAGCACGAACAGGGGATCCACCTTC.

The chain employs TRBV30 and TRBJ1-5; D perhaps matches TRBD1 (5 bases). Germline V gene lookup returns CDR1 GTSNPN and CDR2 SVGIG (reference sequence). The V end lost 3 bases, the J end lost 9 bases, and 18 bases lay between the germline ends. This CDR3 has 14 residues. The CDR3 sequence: CAWRGVGSDGPQHF. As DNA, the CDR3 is TGTGCCTGGAGAGGGGTGGGTTCCGATGGGCCCCAGCATTTT.

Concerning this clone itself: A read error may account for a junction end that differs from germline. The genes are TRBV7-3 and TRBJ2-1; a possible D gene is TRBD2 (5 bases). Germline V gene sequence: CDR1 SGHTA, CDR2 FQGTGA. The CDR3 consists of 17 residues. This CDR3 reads CASSLTGSASSYNEQFF. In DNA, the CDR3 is TGTGCCAGCAGTTTAACCGGTAGCGCCAGCTCCTACAATGAGCAGTTCTTC.

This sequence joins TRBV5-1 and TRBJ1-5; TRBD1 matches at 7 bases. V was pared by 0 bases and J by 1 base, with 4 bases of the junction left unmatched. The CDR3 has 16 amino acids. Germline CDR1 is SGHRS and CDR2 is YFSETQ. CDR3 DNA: TGCGCCAGCAGCTTGGGGGACAGCGTCAGCAATCAGCCCCAGCATTTT. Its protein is CASSLGDSVSNQPQHF.

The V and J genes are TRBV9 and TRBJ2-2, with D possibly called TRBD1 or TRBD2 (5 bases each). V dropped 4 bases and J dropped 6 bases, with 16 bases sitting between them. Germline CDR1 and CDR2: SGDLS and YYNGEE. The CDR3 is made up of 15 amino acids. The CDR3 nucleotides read TGTGCCAGCAGCCCCAGGTTGGGGGTAGCCGGGGAGCTGTTTTTT. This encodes CASSPRLGVAGELFF.

CDR3 sequence: CAWSETSGGNEQFF. CDR3 DNA: TGTGCCTGGAGTGAAACTAGCGGGGGTAATGAGCAGTTCTTC. The chain recombines TRBV30 with TRBJ2-1; 11 bases fit TRBD2. This CDR3 has 14 residues. The germline V gene encodes CDR1 GTSNPN and CDR2 SVGIG (reference sequence). The V segment lost 1 base and the J segment 7 bases; nucleotides outside the gene matches: 3.

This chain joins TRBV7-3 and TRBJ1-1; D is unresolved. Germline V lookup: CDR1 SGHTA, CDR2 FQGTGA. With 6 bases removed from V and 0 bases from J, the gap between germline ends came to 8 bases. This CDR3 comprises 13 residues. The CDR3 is CASRAGMNTEAFF. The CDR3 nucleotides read TGTGCCAGCAGAGCCGGCATGAACACTGAAGCTTTCTTT.

The DNA for the CDR3 is TGTGCTAGTGGTTTGGTACCTATCCCGGGACTAGCGGGGACTAGCACAGATACGCAGTATTTT. It yields the protein CASGLVPIPGLAGTSTDTQYF. This chain joins TRBV12-5 and TRBJ2-3; 13 bases are a match to TRBD2. The CDR3 has 21 residues. J lost 0 bases, V lost 0 bases, and 12 bases had no gene match. The germline gives CDR1 LGHNT, CDR2 FRNRAP.

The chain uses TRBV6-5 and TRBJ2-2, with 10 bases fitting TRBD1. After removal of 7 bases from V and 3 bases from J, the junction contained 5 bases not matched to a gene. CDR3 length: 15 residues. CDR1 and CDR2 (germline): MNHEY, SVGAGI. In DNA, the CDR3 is TGTGCCAGCAAAGCCGACAGGGGGCACACCGGGGAGCTGTTTTTT. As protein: CASKADRGHTGELFF.

CDR3 region: CASSLAGSGKETQYF. The DNA of the CDR3 is TGTGCCAGTAGCCTGGCCGGTAGCGGGAAAGAGACCCAGTACTTC. The V call is TRBV19, the J call TRBJ2-5, with 8 bases aligning to TRBD2. The CDR3 has 15 residues. Germline V gives CDR1 LNHDA, CDR2 SQIVND (reference sequence). With 6 bases clipped from V and 3 bases from J, the junction kept 9 bases outside the gene matches.

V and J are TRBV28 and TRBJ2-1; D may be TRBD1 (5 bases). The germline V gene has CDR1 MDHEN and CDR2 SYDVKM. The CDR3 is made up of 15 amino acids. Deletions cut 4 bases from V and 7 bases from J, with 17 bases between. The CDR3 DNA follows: TGTGCCAGCAGTTCTCCTCCGACAGCCAAGAATGAGCAGTTCTTC. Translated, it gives CASSSPPTAKNEQFF.

The CDR3 protein is CASSLGTSGRRDTQYF. The CDR3 DNA sequence: TGTGCCAGCAGCTTAGGTACTAGCGGGAGGCGAGATACGCAGTATTTT. The chain has TRBV7-3 and TRBJ2-3, with 12 bases lining up with TRBD2. The germline V gene encodes CDR1 SGHTA and CDR2 FQGTGA. The V gene end was trimmed by 2 bases and the J gene end by 5 bases; junction bases not matched to a gene: 5. The CDR3 is made up of 16 amino acids.

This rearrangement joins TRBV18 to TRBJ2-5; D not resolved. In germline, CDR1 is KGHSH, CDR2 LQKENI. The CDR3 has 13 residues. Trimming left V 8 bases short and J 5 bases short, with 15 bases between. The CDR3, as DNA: TGTGCCAGCCGAAAGTGGCAGCTGGAGACCCAGTACTTC. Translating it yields CASRKWQLETQYF. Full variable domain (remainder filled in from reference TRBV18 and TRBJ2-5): NAGVMQNPRHLVRRRGQEARLRCSPMKGHSHVYWYRQLPEEGLKFMVYLQKENIIDESGMPKERFSAEFPKEGPSILRIQQVVRGDSAAYFCASRKWQLETQYFGPGTRLLVL.

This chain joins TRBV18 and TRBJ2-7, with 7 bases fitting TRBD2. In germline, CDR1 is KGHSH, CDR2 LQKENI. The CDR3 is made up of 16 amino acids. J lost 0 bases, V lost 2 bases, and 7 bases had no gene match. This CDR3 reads CASSPAGRETSYEQYF. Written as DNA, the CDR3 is TGTGCCAGCTCACCAGCCGGGCGGGAGACCTCCTACGAGCAGTACTTC.

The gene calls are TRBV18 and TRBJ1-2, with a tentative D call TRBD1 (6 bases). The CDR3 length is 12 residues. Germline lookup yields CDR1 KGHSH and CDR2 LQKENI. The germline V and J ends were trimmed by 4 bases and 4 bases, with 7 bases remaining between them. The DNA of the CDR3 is TGTGCCAGCTCACAGGACAGCTATGGCTACACCTTC. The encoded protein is CASSQDSYGYTF.

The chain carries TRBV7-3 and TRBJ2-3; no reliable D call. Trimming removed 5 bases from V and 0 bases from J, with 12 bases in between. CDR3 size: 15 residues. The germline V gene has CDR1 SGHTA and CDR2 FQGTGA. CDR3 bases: TGTGCCAGCAGCGAGACCCCCTCTAGCACAGATACGCAGTATTTT. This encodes CASSETPSSTDTQYF.

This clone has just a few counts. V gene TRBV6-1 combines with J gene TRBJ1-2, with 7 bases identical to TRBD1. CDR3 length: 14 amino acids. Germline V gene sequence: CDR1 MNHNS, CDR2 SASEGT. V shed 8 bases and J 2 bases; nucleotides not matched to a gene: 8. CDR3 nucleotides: TGTGCCAGCCTGCGACGGGACAGAAACTATGGCTACACCTTC. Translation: CASLRRDRNYGYTF.